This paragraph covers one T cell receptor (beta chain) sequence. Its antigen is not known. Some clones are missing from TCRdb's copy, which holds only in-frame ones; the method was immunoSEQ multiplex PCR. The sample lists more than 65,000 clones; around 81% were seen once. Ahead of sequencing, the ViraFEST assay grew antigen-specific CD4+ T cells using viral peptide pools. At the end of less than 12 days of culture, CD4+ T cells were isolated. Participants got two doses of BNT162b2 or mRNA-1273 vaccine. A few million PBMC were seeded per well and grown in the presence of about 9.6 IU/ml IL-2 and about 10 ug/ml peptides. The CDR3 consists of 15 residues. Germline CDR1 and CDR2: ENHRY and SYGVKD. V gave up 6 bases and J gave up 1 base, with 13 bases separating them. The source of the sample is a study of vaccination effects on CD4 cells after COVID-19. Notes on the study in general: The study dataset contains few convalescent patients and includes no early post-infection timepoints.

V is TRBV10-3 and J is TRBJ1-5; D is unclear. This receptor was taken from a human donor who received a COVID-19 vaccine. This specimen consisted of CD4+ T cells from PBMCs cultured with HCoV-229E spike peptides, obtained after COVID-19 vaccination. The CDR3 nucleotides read TGTGCCATCAGAAAGGGAGGACTGAGCAATCAGCCCCAGCATTTT. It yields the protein CAIRKGGLSNQPQHF.